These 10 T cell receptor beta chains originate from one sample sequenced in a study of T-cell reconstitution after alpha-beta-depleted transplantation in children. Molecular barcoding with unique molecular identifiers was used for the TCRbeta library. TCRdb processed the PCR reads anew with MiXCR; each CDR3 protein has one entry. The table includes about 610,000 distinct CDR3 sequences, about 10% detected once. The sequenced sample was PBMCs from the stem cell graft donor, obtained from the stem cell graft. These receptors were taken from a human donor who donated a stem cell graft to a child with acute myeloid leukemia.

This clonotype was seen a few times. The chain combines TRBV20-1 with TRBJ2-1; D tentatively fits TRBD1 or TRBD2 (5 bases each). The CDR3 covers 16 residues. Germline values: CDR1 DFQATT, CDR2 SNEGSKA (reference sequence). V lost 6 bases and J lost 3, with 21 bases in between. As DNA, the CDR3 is TGCAGTGCGTCCGCCGGGACCAACAAATACTACAATGAGCAGTTCTTC. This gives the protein CSASAGTNKYYNEQFF.

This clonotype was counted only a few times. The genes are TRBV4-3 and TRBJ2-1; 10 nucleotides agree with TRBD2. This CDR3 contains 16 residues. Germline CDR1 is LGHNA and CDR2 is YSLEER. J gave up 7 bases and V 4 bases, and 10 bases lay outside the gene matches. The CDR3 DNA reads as TGCGCCAGCAGCCTTCTAGCGGGAGCAGCCTCGAATGAGCAGTTCTTC. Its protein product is CASSLLAGAASNEQFF.

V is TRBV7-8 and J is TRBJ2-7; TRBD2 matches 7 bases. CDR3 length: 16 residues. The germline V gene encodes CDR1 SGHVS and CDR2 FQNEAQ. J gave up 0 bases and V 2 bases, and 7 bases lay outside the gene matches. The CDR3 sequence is CASSLSGTGISYEQYF. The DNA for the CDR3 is TGTGCCAGCAGCTTAAGCGGGACCGGAATCTCCTACGAGCAGTACTTC.

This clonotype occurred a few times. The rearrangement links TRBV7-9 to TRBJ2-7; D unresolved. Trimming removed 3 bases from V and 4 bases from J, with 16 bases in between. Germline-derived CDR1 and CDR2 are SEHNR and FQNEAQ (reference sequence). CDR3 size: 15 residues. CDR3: CASSLEWDPHYEQYF. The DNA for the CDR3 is TGTGCCAGCAGCTTGGAGTGGGATCCTCATTACGAGCAGTACTTC.

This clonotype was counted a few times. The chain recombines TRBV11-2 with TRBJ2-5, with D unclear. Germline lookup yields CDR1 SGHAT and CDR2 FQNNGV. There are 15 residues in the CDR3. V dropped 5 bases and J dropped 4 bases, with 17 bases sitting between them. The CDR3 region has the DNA TGTGCCAGCAGCCTCGGAGATAGGTACGGAGAGACCCAGTACTTC. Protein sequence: CASSLGDRYGETQYF.

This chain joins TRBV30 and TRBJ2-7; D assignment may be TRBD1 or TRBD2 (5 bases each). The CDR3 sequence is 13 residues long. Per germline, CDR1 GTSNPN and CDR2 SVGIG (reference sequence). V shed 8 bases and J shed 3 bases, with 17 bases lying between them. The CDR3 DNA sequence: TGTGCCCGCGTAGAGGGGAGAGGCTACGAGCAGTACTTC. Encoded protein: CARVEGRGYEQYF.

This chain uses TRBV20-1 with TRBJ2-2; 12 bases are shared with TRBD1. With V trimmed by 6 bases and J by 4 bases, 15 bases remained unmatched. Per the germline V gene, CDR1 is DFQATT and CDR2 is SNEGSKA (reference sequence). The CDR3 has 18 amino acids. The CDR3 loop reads CSAHRDRGRDLSTGELFF. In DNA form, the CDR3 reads TGCAGTGCGCACCGGGACAGGGGGCGCGATTTGAGCACCGGGGAGCTGTTTTTT.

CDR3 nucleotides: TGCAGCGTAGGCGGACAGGCTACCGGGGAGCTGTTTTTT. This encodes CSVGGQATGELFF. The chain couples TRBV29-1 to TRBJ2-2; 7 bases align to TRBD1. Germline lookup yields CDR1 SQVTM and CDR2 ANQGSEA. This CDR3 is 13 amino acids long. V dropped 6 bases and J dropped 5; count of bases not matched to a gene: 6.

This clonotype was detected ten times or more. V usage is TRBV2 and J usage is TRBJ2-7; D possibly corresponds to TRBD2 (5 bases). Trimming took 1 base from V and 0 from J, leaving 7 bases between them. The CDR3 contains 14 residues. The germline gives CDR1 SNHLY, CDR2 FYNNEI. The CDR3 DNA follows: TGTGCCAGCAGTGAAGATCGGGACTCCTACGAGCAGTACTTC. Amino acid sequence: CASSEDRDSYEQYF.

The CDR3 DNA reads TGTGCCACCAGGGCTAGCGGGAGCAATGAGCAGTTCTTC. The encoded protein is CATRASGSNEQFF. V usage is TRBV24-1 and J usage is TRBJ2-1; TRBD2 aligns across 10 bases. Germline lookup yields CDR1 KGHDR and CDR2 SFDVKD. The CDR3 is 13 residues long. The junction had 2 bases not matched to a gene; V was cut back by 7 bases and J by 6 bases.